A selection of T cell receptor beta chains follows, all from one sample in a study of control samples from healthy donors and cancer patients. Measured with immunoSEQ multiplex PCR; TCRdb has only the in-frame clones, and not every one. This sample has about 160,000 clones, with 70% to 90% found just once. The specimen was blood. These receptor sequences come from a man younger than 40 in good health. Each CDR3 is given with its conserved first and last residue. The D gene is left open where the match is weak. Some rows have no size entry. The others give once, few or many, or a class for an expanded clone.

NA | TRBJ2-3 | NA | TRBV6-1 | TGTGCCAGCAGTGAAGTGTTTACGCAGTATTTT | CASSEVFTQYF
NA | TRBJ2-7 | once | TRBV19 | TGTGCCAGTAGTAGGGACACCTCCTACGAGCAGTACTTC | CASSRDTSYEQYF
NA | TRBJ1-6 | NA | TRBV7-2 | TGTGCCAGCAGCCCGGAGACGGTCTCCTATAATTCACCCCTCCACTTT | CASSPETVSYNSPLHF
TRBD1 | TRBJ2-3 | NA | TRBV5-1 | TGCGCCAGCAGCTTGGATAACAGGGGGCATAAAGATACGCAGTATTTT | CASSLDNRGHKDTQYF
TRBD1 | TRBJ1-1 | NA | TRBV28 | TGTGCCAGCAGCCCTCCCCGGGACAGTGGGGAGGCTTTCTTT | CASSPPRDSGEAFF
TRBD2 | TRBJ2-2 | NA | TRBV19 | TGTGCCAGTAGTCGCCAAGCTAGCGGAGTGAACACCGGGGAGCTGTTTTTT | CASSRQASGVNTGELFF
TRBD2 | TRBJ2-2 | NA | TRBV7-9 | TGTGCCAGCAGCTTAACTAGCGGGAGTCACGGGGAGCTGTTTTTT | CASSLTSGSHGELFF
TRBD1 | TRBJ1-3 | NA | TRBV4-1 | TGCGCCAGCAGCCAAAGAGGGGGGCCAACCGGGACAGGGAGAAACACCATATATTTT | CASSQRGGPTGTGRNTIYF
NA | TRBJ1-5 | NA | TRBV2 | TGTGCCAGCAGTGGATCCAGTAGCAATCAGCCCCAGCATTTT | CASSGSSSNQPQHF
NA | TRBJ2-1 | NA | TRBV9 | TGTGCCAGCAGCGTAGACAGCCCCTACAATGAGCAGTTCTTC | CASSVDSPYNEQFF
NA | TRBJ1-3 | NA | TRBV28 | TGTGCCTCGGAAGGTAACACCATATATTTT | CASEGNTIYF
NA | TRBJ2-7 | NA | TRBV10-3 | TGTGCCATCAGTGAGTCGGAGCTCGACATAACCTACGAGCAGTACTTC | CAISESELDITYEQYF
TRBD1 | TRBJ2-5 | NA | TRBV5-4 | TGTGCCAGCAGTAGAGCCGACAGGGGGCGATGGGGAGAGACCCAGTACTTC | CASSRADRGRWGETQYF
TRBD2 | TRBJ2-5 | NA | TRBV7-6 | TGTGCCAGCAGCTTAATAGCCGGGGGGATCCAAGAGACCCAGTACTTC | CASSLIAGGIQETQYF
TRBD1 | TRBJ1-1 | NA | TRBV27 | TGTGCCAGCAGTCCACGGGACAGGGGAAGGTACACTGAAGCTTTCTTT | CASSPRDRGRYTEAFF
NA | TRBJ2-3 | NA | TRBV20-1 | TGCAGTGCTAGTTCCGGCGAGGCTACGCAGTATTTT | CSASSGEATQYF
NA | TRBJ2-3 | NA | TRBV7-8 | TGTGCCAGCAACCTAAGGTACCTAGGAGCAGATACGCAGTATTTT | CASNLRYLGADTQYF
TRBD2 | TRBJ2-2 | NA | TRBV9 | TGTGCCAGCACCGGACTAGGGGCCGGGGAGCTGTTTTTT | CASTGLGAGELFF
NA | TRBJ1-4 | NA | TRBV5-8 | TGTGCCAGCAGCTTGGGGTCCTCCTCGGCGGCTAATGAAAAACTGTTTTTT | CASSLGSSSAANEKLFF
TRBD2 | TRBJ2-5 | NA | TRBV19 | TGTGCCAGTAGTATCCCCGGACTAGCAGAGACCCAGTACTTC | CASSIPGLAETQYF
NA | TRBJ1-1 | NA | TRBV4-2 | TGTGCCAGCAGCCAAGATAGACTTGGACCGCCGAACACTGAAGCTTTCTTT | CASSQDRLGPPNTEAFF
TRBD1 | TRBJ2-1 | NA | TRBV9 | TGTGCCAGCAGCCCTCGGGACAGATCGACCTACAATGAGCAGTTCTTC | CASSPRDRSTYNEQFF
NA | TRBJ1-3 | NA | TRBV7-9 | TGTGCCAGCGACTCATACAGGGCTTCCCCTGGAAACACCATATATTTT | CASDSYRASPGNTIYF
TRBD1 | TRBJ2-2 | NA | TRBV3-1/TRBV3-2 | TGTGCCAGCAGCCAGGGACAGGGGGCGGACACCGGGGAGCTGTTTTTT | CASSQGQGADTGELFF
NA | TRBJ2-7 | NA | TRBV7-8 | TGTGCCAGCAGCATTAGCGGAGGCGAGCAGTACTTC | CASSISGGEQYF
NA | TRBJ1-1 | NA | TRBV28 | TGTGCCAGCAGTCACTTGACAGAAGCTTTCTTT | CASSHLTEAFF
NA | TRBJ1-5 | NA | TRBV6-2/TRBV6-3 | TGTGCCAGCAGCCCCAGGGTCAATCAGCCCCAGCATTTT | CASSPRVNQPQHF
NA | TRBJ1-6 | NA | TRBV3-1/TRBV3-2 | TGTGCCAGCAGCCAAGGTGAGGGAACACCCCTCCACTTT | CASSQGEGTPLHF
NA | TRBJ1-5 | NA | TRBV9 | TGTGCCAGCAGCGTAGGGGATCAGCCCCAGCATTTT | CASSVGDQPQHF
TRBD1 | TRBJ1-1 | NA | TRBV24-1 | TGTGCCACCAGGGGGGACAGGCGGAATGAAGCTTTCTTT | CATRGDRRNEAFF
TRBD1 | TRBJ1-1 | NA | TRBV6-6 | TGTGCCAGCAGTCAGTGGGTCGCAGGGGGCGCGGGAACTGAAGCTTTCTTT | CASSQWVAGGAGTEAFF
NA | TRBJ1-1 | NA | TRBV7-9 | TGTGCCAGCAGCCCCCCCGGTCGGCTTAACACTGAAGCTTTCTTT | CASSPPGRLNTEAFF
TRBD2 | TRBJ2-2 | NA | TRBV14 | TGTGCCAGCAGCCCCCGATACGACCTAGCGGGAGTCTTAGGGGAGCTGTTTTTT | CASSPRYDLAGVLGELFF
TRBD1 | TRBJ1-1 | NA | TRBV18 | TGTGCCAGCTCACCAAGTGCGGACAGGGCCAACACTGAAGCTTTCTTT | CASSPSADRANTEAFF
NA | TRBJ1-5 | NA | TRBV6-5 | TGTGCCAGCAGCCCCACAGGGAGGGATCAGCCCCAGCATTTT | CASSPTGRDQPQHF
NA | TRBJ1-3 | NA | TRBV6-2/TRBV6-3 | TGTGCCAGCAGTTCCCCGGGACTCTCTGGAAACACCATATATTTT | CASSSPGLSGNTIYF
NA | TRBJ1-2 | NA | TRBV6-2/TRBV6-3 | TGTGCCAGCAGTTCGGACTTCTATGGCTACACCTTC | CASSSDFYGYTF
NA | TRBJ2-7 | NA | TRBV3-1/TRBV3-2 | TGTGCCAGCAGCCTCAGTGGGAGCTACGAGCAGTACTTC | CASSLSGSYEQYF
NA | TRBJ2-7 | NA | TRBV18 | TGTGCCAGCTCACCATTGGCGGGACTTTCCTACGAGCAGTACTTC | CASSPLAGLSYEQYF
NA | TRBJ1-2 | NA | TRBV7-2 | TGTGCCAGCAGCTTAACTAATACTAACTATGGCTACACCTTC | CASSLTNTNYGYTF
NA | TRBJ2-3 | NA | TRBV13 | TGTGCCAGCAGCTCACTGGATACGCAGTATTTT | CASSSLDTQYF
NA | TRBJ1-5 | NA | TRBV10-1 | TGCGCCAGCAGTGGGGGGTTAGGCGCCCAGAGTCAGCCCCAGCATTTT | CASSGGLGAQSQPQHF
NA | TRBJ1-3 | few | TRBV12-3/TRBV12-4 | TGTGCCAGCACTCCAGGTACTGGAAACACCATATATTTT | CASTPGTGNTIYF
TRBD2 | TRBJ2-5 | NA | TRBV11-1 | TGTGCCAGCCGCTCCGGGGGGGAGACCCAGTACTTC | CASRSGGETQYF
TRBD1 | TRBJ1-1 | NA | TRBV19 | TGTGCCAGTAGTAGCCAATCATTCACAGGGGGAACTGAAGCTTTCTTT | CASSSQSFTGGTEAFF
NA | TRBJ2-3 | NA | TRBV24-1 | TGTGCCACCAGTGATACAGATACGCAGTATTTT | CATSDTDTQYF
NA | TRBJ2-3 | NA | TRBV29-1 | TGCAGCGCTTGGGATAGTTCAGATACGCAGTATTTT | CSAWDSSDTQYF
TRBD1 | TRBJ1-1 | NA | TRBV10-3 | TGTGCCATCAGTGGCGGGTCCCTCGGGACAGGGTCGAACACTGAAGCTTTCTTT | CAISGGSLGTGSNTEAFF
NA | TRBJ1-5 | NA | TRBV5-1 | TGCGCCAGCAGCTTGGAGGGCAATAGCAATCAGCCCCAGCATTTT | CASSLEGNSNQPQHF